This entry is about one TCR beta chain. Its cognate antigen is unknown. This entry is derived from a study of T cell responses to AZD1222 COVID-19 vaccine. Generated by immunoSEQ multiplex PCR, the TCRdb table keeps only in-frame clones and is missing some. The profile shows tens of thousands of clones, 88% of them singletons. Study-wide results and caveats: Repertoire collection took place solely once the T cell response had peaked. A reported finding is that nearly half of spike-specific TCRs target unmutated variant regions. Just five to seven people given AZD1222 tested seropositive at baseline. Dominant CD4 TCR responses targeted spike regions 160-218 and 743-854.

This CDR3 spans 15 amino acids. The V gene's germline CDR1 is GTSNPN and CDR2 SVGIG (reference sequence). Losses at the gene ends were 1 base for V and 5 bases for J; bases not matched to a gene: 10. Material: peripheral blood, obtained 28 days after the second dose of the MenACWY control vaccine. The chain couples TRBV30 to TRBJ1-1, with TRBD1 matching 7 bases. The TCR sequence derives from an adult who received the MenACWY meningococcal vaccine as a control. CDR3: CAWSAGWTGATEAFF. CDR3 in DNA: TGTGCCTGGAGTGCGGGGTGGACAGGAGCTACTGAAGCTTTCTTT.